This T cell receptor (beta chain) was captured in a study of CD8 T cells in Susac syndrome. Study-wide findings and caveats: By the study's own acknowledgment, its TCR sequencing and HLA analysis included relatively few individuals.

From blood CD8+ and CD4+ T cells, TCR beta sequences were generated. While CD8+ and CD4+ T cells were isolated negatively, TEMRA cells were enriched by FACS. Of note for this clonotype: As yet, its antigen is unknown.

CDR1 SGHTA and CDR2 FQGTGA come from the germline V gene. V lost 2 bases and J 4 bases, leaving 6 bases between the germline ends. The CDR3 has 13 residues. RNA in amounts of roughly 0.45 to 1 ug was reverse transcribed with random hexamers. immunoSEQ multiplex PCR amplified TCR beta CDR3 across 54 Vbeta, 13 Jbeta. From the immunoSEQ multiplex PCR reads, TCRdb called clonotypes with MiXCR, one entry per CDR3 protein. Found here are approximately 230,000 distinct CDR3 sequences, around 93% of them singletons; the top ten hold less than 0.075%. This receptor was obtained from a human donor with multiple sclerosis. Sequences were obtained from CD4+ T cells from PBMCs. This rearrangement joins TRBV7-3 to TRBJ2-1; no definite D call. The CDR3 bases are TGTGCCAGCAGCTTAGGGCATTACAATGAGCAGTTCTTC. Translation gives CASSLGHYNEQFF. Based on the CDR3 plus reference TRBV7-3 and TRBJ2-1, the full variable domain is GAGVSQTPSNKVTEKGKYVELRCDPISGHTALYWYRQSLGQGPEFLIYFQGTGAADDSGLPNDRFFAVRPEGSVSTLKIQRTERGDSAVYLCASSLGHYNEQFFGPGTRLTVL.